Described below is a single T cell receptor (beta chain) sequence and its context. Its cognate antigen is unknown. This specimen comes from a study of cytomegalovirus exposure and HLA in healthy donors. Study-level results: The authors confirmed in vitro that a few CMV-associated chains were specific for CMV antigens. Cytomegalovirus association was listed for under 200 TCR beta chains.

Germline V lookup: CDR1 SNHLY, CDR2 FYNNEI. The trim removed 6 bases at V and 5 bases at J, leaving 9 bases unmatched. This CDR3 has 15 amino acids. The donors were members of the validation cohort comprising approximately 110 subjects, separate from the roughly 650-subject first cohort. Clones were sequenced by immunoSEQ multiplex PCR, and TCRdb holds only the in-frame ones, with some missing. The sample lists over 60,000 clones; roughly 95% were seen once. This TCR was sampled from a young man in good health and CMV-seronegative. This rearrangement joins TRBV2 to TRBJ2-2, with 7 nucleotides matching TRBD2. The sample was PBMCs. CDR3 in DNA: TGTGCCAGCAGGGAAATAGCGGGTGAGACCGGGGAGCTGTTTTTT. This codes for CASREIAGETGELFF.